This T cell receptor beta chain came from a study of shared clonotypes between healthy human individuals. Study-level background: Three plates each covered CD4 naive and memory; CD8 naive two, CD8 memory one.

The method was immunoSEQ multiplex PCR; TCRdb's version includes in-frame clones alone and lacks a portion of them. In the table there are about 1 million clones, approximately 76% of which are singletons. Germline CDR1 SGHRS, CDR2 YFSETQ. The V end lost 1 base, the J end lost 4 bases, and 17 bases lay between the germline ends. The CDR3 loop spans 16 amino acids. Subsets obtained from CD4+ cells comprised CD45RA+ naive and CD45RA-negative memory cells. The TCR comes from a man between 18 and 29 years old in good health. J is TRBJ2-5 and V is TRBV5-1; D not certain. The sequencing input was memory CD4+ T cells sorted from blood. Subset: CD45RA-negative fraction. The CDR3 spells CASSLRFVCLGETQYF. CDR3 DNA sequence: TGCGCCAGCAGCTTGCGGTTCGTGTGTCTGGGAGAGACCCAGTACTTC.